The 21 T cell receptor beta chains presented below share a single source sample, sequenced in a study of a mutant IDH1 vaccine in newly diagnosed glioma. As for time point: week 35, safety follow-up. All doses held 300 ug of mutant IDH1 20-mer peptide, with topical imiquimod. These receptors have no identified antigens. Using immunoSEQ multiplex PCR, the repertoire was profiled, and TCRdb retains in-frame clones only, with some absent. This sample has tens of thousands of clones, with 84% found just once. The source material was PBMCs, sampled from a glioma patient whose treatment included an IDH1 peptide vaccine. The source is a man younger than 45 with glioma.

The chain is built from TRBV5-4 and TRBJ1-3; D not certain. CDR1 is SGHNT and CDR2 is YYREEE in the germline V gene (reference sequence). This CDR3 spans 14 amino acids. V lost 4 bases and J lost 4, with 12 bases in between. Here the CDR3 DNA reads TGTGCCAGCAGCCCCCGGGCAGAGGGAAACACCATATATTTT. Protein sequence: CASSPRAEGNTIYF.

The chain is built from TRBV18 and TRBJ2-4; D may match TRBD1 or TRBD2 (5 bases each). This CDR3 contains 14 residues. With 2 bases removed from V and 3 bases from J, the gap between germline ends came to 8 bases. Germline-derived CDR1 and CDR2 are KGHSH and LQKENI. CDR3 sequence reads: CASSPGGNKNIQYF. DNA of the CDR3: TGTGCCAGCTCACCAGGGGGTAACAAAAACATTCAGTACTTC.

This chain connects TRBV27 to TRBJ2-6; D is uncertain. Looked up from germline, CDR1 is MNHEY and CDR2 is SMNVEV (reference sequence). The CDR3 extends over 16 amino acids. Deletions cut 3 bases from V and 0 bases from J, with 9 bases between. In DNA, the CDR3 is TGTGCCAGCAGTTTTATCCCCCCCTCTGGGGCCAACGTCCTGACTTTC. This translates into CASSFIPPSGANVLTF.

The rearrangement uses TRBV19 and TRBJ1-5; 11 bases are a match to TRBD1. CDR3 length equals 19 residues. Germline V gene lookup returns CDR1 LNHDA and CDR2 SQIVND (reference sequence). Trimming took 0 bases from V and 5 from J; bases not matched to a gene: 12. CDR3 DNA sequence: TGTGCCAGTAGTATAGATGCTGTTGTTGGGACAGGGGGTTATCAGCCCCAGCATTTT. Its protein is CASSIDAVVGTGGYQPQHF.

This chain links TRBV10-2 with TRBJ1-2; 10 nucleotides line up with TRBD1. This CDR3 has 13 amino acids. After removal of 4 bases from V and 7 bases from J, the junction contained 3 bases not matched to a gene. Germline lookup yields CDR1 WSHSY and CDR2 SAAADI. DNA of the CDR3: TGCGCCAGCAGTGGACAGGGGGCCCTTGGCTACACCTTC. Its protein is CASSGQGALGYTF.

This clone was picked up a small number of times. The CDR3 DNA is TGTGCCAGCAGTACGTCCAGGGCGGTGAGCACTGAAGCTTTCTTT. This gives the protein CASSTSRAVSTEAFF. This chain joins TRBV6-6 and TRBJ1-1; D is possibly TRBD1 (5 bases). The length of the CDR3 is 15 residues. CDR1 is MNHNY, CDR2 SVGAGI, per germline (reference sequence). V was trimmed by 5 bases and J by 4 bases, leaving 17 bases between them.

As DNA, the CDR3 is TGTGCCAGTAGGAGAATTCCGGGTCACGGGACCGGGGAGCTGTTTTTT. Protein product: CASRRIPGHGTGELFF. V is TRBV19 and J is TRBJ2-2; D unresolved. Germline V gene lookup returns CDR1 LNHDA and CDR2 SQIVND (reference sequence). The length of the CDR3 is 16 residues. V lost 6 bases to trimming and J lost 5 bases, with 19 bases between them. Together with reference TRBV19 and TRBJ2-2, the CDR3 gives the full variable domain: DGGITQSPKYLFRKEGQNVTLSCEQNLNHDAMYWYRQDPGQGLRLIYYSQIVNDFQKGDIAEGYSVSREKKESFPLTVTSAQKNPTAFYLCASRRIPGHGTGELFFGEGSRLTVL.

The chain recombines TRBV6-1 with TRBJ1-2, with 7 bases that match TRBD1. The CDR3 runs 15 residues. V gave up 4 bases and J gave up 4 bases; unmatched junction bases: 9. Germline V gene lookup returns CDR1 MNHNS and CDR2 SASEGT. CDR3 DNA sequence: TGTGCCAGCAGTGCCCTTGACAGGGTGAGCTATGGCTACACCTTC. Residues: CASSALDRVSYGYTF.

V is TRBV5-1 and J is TRBJ1-4; D gene uncertain. V was shortened by 4 bases and J by 0 bases, with 10 bases between the two germline ends. CDR1 and CDR2 (germline): SGHRS, YFSETQ. CDR3 length: 15 amino acids. The CDR3 nucleotides read TGCGCCAGCAGCCGATCAGCAGCAACTAATGAAAAACTGTTTTTT. This encodes CASSRSAATNEKLFF.

The table lists this clone with a few counts. Germline is not matched at one junction end, which may reflect a read error. DNA for the CDR3: TGTGCCAGCAGTGAAGAAGGGCACTTC. Translating gives CASSEEGHF. The chain combines TRBV6-1 with TRBJ2-7; no reliable D call. CDR1 and CDR2 from the germline V gene are MNHNS and SASEGT. This CDR3 has 9 residues.

This clone was picked up a small number of times. The genes are TRBV4-1 and TRBJ1-1; no clear D. Trimming cost V 1 base and J 1 base, with 4 bases left between them. CDR1 and CDR2 from the germline V gene are MGHRA and YSYEKL. This CDR3 contains 13 residues. This CDR3 is CASSQVRNTEAFF. The CDR3 DNA reads as TGCGCCAGCAGCCAAGTCAGGAACACTGAAGCTTTCTTT.

This chain uses TRBV9 with TRBJ2-7; TRBD1 matches at 10 bases. Germline values: CDR1 SGDLS, CDR2 YYNGEE. With 3 bases clipped from V and 5 bases from J, the junction kept 8 bases outside the gene matches. The CDR3 is 15 amino acids. The CDR3 nucleotides read TGTGCCAGCAGCGCAGGGACAGGGGCCGCGAACGAGCAGTACTTC. This translates into CASSAGTGAANEQYF.

This chain connects TRBV15 to TRBJ2-7, with D hard to call. Trimming removed 1 base at V and 6 bases at J, with 10 bases between. This CDR3 contains 13 residues. Per germline, CDR1 LNHNV and CDR2 YYDKDF (reference sequence). CDR3 nucleotides: TGTGCCACCAGCAGAGGTGGTTGGGGCGAGCAGTACTTC. The encoded protein is CATSRGGWGEQYF.

The chain is built from TRBV5-4 and TRBJ1-4; no firm D call. The CDR3 totals 12 residues. Trimming took 4 bases from V and 8 from J, leaving 9 bases between them. CDR1 and CDR2 (germline): SGHNT, YYREEE (reference sequence). The CDR3 sequence is CASSPQGEKLFF. The CDR3 DNA reads TGTGCCAGCAGCCCCCAAGGGGAAAAACTGTTTTTT.

The V and J genes are TRBV2 and TRBJ1-2; D call uncertain. CDR1 and CDR2 from the germline V gene are SNHLY and FYNNEI. This CDR3 spans 16 amino acids. V was pared by 7 bases and J by 1 base, with 19 bases between. CDR3 nucleotide sequence: TGTGCCAGCATGTCTCGCGCGGACGGGTTTAACTATGGCTACACCTTC. Its protein product is CASMSRADGFNYGYTF. The whole variable domain, filled in from reference TRBV2 and TRBJ1-2, reads EPEVTQTPSHQVTQMGQEVILRCVPISNHLYFYWYRQILGQKVEFLVSFYNNEISEKSEIFDDQFSVERPDGSNFTLKIRSTKLEDSAMYFCASMSRADGFNYGYTFGSGTRLTVV.

This rearrangement joins TRBV10-2 to TRBJ2-5; no firm D call. Germline values: CDR1 WSHSY, CDR2 SAAADI. This CDR3 has 14 amino acids. Trimming removed 6 bases at V and 0 bases at J, with 11 bases between. In DNA form, the CDR3 reads TGCGCCAGCAGCGACTGGCATAACCAAGAGACCCAGTACTTC. Its translation: CASSDWHNQETQYF.

The J gene is TRBJ2-7, the V gene TRBV23-1; 8 nucleotides match TRBD1. TRBV23-1 is sorted into the ORF group, with uncertain function. V shed 6 bases and J 6 bases; nucleotides not matched to a gene: 16. This CDR3 contains 16 residues. CDR3 region: CASSNLMPGQAIEQYF. Here the CDR3 DNA reads TGCGCCAGCAGCAATCTAATGCCGGGACAGGCGATCGAGCAGTACTTC.

CDR3 DNA: TGTGCCAGCAGGACCTACGGGACAGGGCATAGTGGCACTGAAGCTTTCTTT. Translation gives CASRTYGTGHSGTEAFF. This chain joins TRBV21-1 and TRBJ1-1; TRBD1 is taken as the D call from the table, unchecked against the DNA. TRBV21-1 corresponds to a pseudogene. The CDR3 has 17 residues.

The rearrangement joins TRBV6-5 to TRBJ1-5; TRBD1 is a possible D gene (5 bases). Deletions cut 6 bases from V and 3 bases from J, with 9 bases between. The germline CDR1 and CDR2 sequences are MNHEY and SVGAGI. CDR3 length equals 13 residues. CDR3 in amino acids: CASRRGNNQPQHF. DNA of the CDR3: TGTGCCAGCAGGCGGGGGAACAATCAGCCCCAGCATTTT.

This chain connects TRBV13 to TRBJ2-5; TRBD2 agrees at 7 bases. V shed 5 bases, J shed 4 bases, and the junction held 13 bases outside the gene matches. CDR1 and CDR2 (germline): PRHDT, FYEKMQ (reference sequence). The length of the CDR3 is 16 residues. The CDR3 nucleotides are TGTGCCAGCAGCCCCGGGAGGACGATCCCGCGAGAGACCCAGTACTTC. Translating it yields CASSPGRTIPRETQYF.

V and J are TRBV6-5 and TRBJ1-6, with D perhaps TRBD1 (5 bases). V dropped 4 bases and J dropped 9 bases, with 13 bases sitting between them. This CDR3 is built from 14 residues. Germline-derived CDR1 and CDR2 are MNHEY and SVGAGI. The CDR3 region has the DNA TGTGCCAGCAGTTGGGTAGGGGTTAGTTCACCCCTCCACTTT. Translating it yields CASSWVGVSSPLHF.